Below, one T cell receptor beta chain is given with its context. The CDR3 contains 16 residues. Germline V gene data show CDR1 as SGHRS and CDR2 as YFSETQ. V shed 5 bases and J 0 bases; nucleotides not matched to a gene: 5. The entry originates in a study of CD8 T cells in ankylosing spondylitis. A single record per CDR3 protein comes from TCRdb applying MiXCR to the 5' RACE reads. The sample consists of over 60,000 distinct CDR3 sequences, roughly 5.2% of them appearing once. The receptor was derived from a male donor with ankylosing spondylitis or in good health (not recorded which). Material: blood, either unsorted or a sorted T cell fraction (not recorded which). This chain links TRBV5-1 with TRBJ2-7; 13 nucleotides agree with TRBD2. The CDR3 region is CASRTGTSGDSYEQYF. The CDR3 nucleotides read TGCGCCAGCAGGACCGGGACTAGCGGGGACTCCTACGAGCAGTACTTC.